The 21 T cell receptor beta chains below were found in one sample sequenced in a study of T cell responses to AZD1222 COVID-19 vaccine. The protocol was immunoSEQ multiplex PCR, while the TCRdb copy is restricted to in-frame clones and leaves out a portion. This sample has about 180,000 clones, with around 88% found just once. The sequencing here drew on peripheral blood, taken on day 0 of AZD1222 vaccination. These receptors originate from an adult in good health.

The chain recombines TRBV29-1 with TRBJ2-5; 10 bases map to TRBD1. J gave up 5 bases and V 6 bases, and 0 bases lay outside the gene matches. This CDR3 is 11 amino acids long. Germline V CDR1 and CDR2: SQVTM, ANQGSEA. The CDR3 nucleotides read TGCAGCGTGGGACAGGGGGAGACCCAGTACTTC. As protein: CSVGQGETQYF.

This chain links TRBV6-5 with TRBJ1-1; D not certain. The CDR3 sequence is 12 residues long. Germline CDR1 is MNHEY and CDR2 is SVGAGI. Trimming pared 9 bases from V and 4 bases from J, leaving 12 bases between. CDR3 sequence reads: CASGNWITEAFF. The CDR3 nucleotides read TGTGCCAGTGGGAATTGGATCACTGAAGCTTTCTTT.

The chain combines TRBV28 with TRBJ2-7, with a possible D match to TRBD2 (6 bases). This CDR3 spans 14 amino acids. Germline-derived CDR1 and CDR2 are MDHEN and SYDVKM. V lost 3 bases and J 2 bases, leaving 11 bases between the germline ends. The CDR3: CASSLERATYEQYF. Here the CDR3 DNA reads TGTGCCAGCAGTTTGGAGCGGGCTACCTACGAGCAGTACTTC.

The CDR3, as DNA: TGTGCCAGCAGCTCCCCGGGAGGGGTGTCGGTTCGCGCGAGAGCTTTCTTT. This encodes CASSSPGGVSVRARAFF. The V gene is TRBV11-2, the J gene TRBJ1-1; TRBD1 might be the D (5 bases). Trimming pared 4 bases from V and 10 bases from J, leaving 28 bases between. This CDR3 has 17 amino acids. Germline CDR1 is SGHAT and CDR2 is FQNNGV.

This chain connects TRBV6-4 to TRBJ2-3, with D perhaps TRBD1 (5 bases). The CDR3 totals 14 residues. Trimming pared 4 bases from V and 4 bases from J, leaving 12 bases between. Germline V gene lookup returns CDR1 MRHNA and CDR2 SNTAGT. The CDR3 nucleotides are TGTGCCAGCAGTGGCTCACAAGGGGCAGATACGCAGTATTTT. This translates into CASSGSQGADTQYF.

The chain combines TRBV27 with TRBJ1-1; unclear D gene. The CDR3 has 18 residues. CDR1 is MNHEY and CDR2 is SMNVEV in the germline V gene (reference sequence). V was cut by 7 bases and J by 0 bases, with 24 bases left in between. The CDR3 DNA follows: TGTGCCAGCATCCCCCGGGGTGGAGGCCGGGCCATGAACACTGAAGCTTTCTTT. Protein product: CASIPRGGGRAMNTEAFF.

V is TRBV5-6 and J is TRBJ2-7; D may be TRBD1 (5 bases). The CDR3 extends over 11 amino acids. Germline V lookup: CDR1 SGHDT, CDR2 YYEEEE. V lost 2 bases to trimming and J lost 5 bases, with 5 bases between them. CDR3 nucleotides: TGTGCCAGCAGCTTAGGGGACGAGCAGTACTTC. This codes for CASSLGDEQYF.

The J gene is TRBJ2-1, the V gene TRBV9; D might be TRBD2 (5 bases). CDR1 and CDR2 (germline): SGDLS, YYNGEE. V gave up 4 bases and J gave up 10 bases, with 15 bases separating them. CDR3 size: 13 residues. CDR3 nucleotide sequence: TGTGCCAGCAGCTTAACCCCCGCGGGCGAGCAGTTCTTC. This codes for CASSLTPAGEQFF.

CDR3 amino acids: CASTPAMGQGSYEQYF. CDR3 DNA: TGTGCCAGCACCCCCGCAATGGGACAGGGGTCCTACGAGCAGTACTTC. This sequence joins TRBV6-2 or TRBV6-3 and TRBJ2-7, with 10 bases fitting TRBD1. CDR3 size: 16 residues. CDR1 is MNHEY and CDR2 is SVGEGT in the germline V gene. J gave up 1 base and V 7 bases, and 10 bases lay outside the gene matches.

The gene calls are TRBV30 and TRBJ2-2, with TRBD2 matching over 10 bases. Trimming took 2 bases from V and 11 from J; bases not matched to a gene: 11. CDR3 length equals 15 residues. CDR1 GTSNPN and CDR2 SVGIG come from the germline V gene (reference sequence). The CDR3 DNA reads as TGTGCCTGGAGTCTCTTTTCGGTAGCGGGGGGCGAGCTGTTTTTT. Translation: CAWSLFSVAGGELFF.

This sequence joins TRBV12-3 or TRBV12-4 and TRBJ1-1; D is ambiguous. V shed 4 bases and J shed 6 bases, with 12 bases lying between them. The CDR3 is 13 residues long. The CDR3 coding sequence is TGTGCCAGCAGTTCCGGCCCTCTGCCTGAAGCTTTCTTT. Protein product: CASSSGPLPEAFF.

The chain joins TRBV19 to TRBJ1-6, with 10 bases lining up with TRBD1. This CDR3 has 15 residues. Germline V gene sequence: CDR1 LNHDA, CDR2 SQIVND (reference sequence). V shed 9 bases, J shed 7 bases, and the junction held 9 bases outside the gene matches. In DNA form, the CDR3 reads TGTGCCAGCCAACTTGGGGACAGGGGAAATTCACCCCTCCACTTT. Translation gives CASQLGDRGNSPLHF.

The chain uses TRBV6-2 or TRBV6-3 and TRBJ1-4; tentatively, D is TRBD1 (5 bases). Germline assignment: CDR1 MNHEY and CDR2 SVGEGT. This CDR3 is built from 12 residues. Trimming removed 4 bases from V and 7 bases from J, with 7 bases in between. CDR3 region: CASSSTVEKLFF. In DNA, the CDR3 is TGTGCCAGCAGTTCGACAGTTGAAAAACTGTTTTTT.

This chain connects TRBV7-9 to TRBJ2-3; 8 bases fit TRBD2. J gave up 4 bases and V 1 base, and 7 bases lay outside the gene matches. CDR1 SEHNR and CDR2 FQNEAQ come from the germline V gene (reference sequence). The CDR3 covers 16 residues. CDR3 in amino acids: CASSLGAGGWADTQYF. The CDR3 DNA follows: TGTGCCAGCAGCTTAGGTGCGGGAGGTTGGGCAGATACGCAGTATTTT.

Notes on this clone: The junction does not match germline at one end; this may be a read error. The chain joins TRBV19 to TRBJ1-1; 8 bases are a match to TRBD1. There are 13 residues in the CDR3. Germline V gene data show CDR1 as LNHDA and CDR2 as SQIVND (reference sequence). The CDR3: CASSTNTGGNLVF. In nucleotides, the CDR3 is TGTGCCAGTAGTACAAATACAGGGGGAAACCTCGTCTTT.

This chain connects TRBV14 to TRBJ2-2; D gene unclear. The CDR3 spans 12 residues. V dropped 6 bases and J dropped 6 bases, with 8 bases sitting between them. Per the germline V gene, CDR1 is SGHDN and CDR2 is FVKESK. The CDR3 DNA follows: TGTGCCAGCAGAGTCTGGGCCGGGGAGCTGTTTTTT. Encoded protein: CASRVWAGELFF. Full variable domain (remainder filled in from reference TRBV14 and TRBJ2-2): EAGVTQFPSHSVIEKGQTVTLRCDPISGHDNLYWYRRVMGKEIKFLLHFVKESKQDESGMPNNRFLAERTGGTYSTLKVQPAELEDSGVYFCASRVWAGELFFGEGSRLTVL.

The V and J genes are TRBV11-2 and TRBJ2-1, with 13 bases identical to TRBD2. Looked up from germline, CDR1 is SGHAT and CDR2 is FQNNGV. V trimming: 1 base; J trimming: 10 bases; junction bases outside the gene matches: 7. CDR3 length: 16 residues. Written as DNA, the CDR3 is TGTGCCAGCAGCTTAGTGGGTGGACTAGCGGGGGTCGAGCAGTTCTTC. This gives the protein CASSLVGGLAGVEQFF.

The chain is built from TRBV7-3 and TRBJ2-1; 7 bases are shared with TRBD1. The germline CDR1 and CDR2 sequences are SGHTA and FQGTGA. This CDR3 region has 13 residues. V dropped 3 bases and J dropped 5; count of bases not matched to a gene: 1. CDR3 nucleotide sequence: TGTGCCAGCAGCTTGGGACAGAACAATGAGCAGTTCTTC. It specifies CASSLGQNNEQFF. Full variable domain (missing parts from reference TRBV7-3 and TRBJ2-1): GAGVSQTPSNKVTEKGKYVELRCDPISGHTALYWYRQSLGQGPEFLIYFQGTGAADDSGLPNDRFFAVRPEGSVSTLKIQRTERGDSAVYLCASSLGQNNEQFFGPGTRLTVL.

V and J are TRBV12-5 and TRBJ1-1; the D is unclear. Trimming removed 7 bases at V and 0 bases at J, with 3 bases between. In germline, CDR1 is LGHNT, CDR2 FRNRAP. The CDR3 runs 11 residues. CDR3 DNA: TGTGCTAGTGAATTGAACACTGAAGCTTTCTTT. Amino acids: CASELNTEAFF.

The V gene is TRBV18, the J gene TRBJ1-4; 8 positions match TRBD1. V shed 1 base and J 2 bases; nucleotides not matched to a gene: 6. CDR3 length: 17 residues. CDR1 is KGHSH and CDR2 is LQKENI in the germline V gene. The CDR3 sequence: CASSPLAPGGTNEKLFF. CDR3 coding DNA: TGTGCCAGCTCACCACTGGCTCCAGGGGGCACTAATGAAAAACTGTTTTTT.

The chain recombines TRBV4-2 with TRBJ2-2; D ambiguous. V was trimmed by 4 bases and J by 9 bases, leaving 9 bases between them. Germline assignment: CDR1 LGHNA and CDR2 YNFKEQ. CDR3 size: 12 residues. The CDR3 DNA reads TGTGCCAGCAGCCCCTCGGCCAGGGAGCTGTTTTTT. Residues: CASSPSARELFF.